These 18 T cell receptor beta chains came from one sample sequenced in a study of T cells in Graves' hyperthyroidism and ophthalmopathy. It was RNA transcripts that yielded the amplified TCR beta CDR3 regions. HTBI primers were the set used in a first-round RT-PCR of the TCR CDR3. TCRdb reprocessed the multiplex PCR reads with MiXCR, giving one entry per CDR3 protein. The table includes about 350,000 distinct CDR3 sequences, over 11% detected once. Sequenced material: blood. Every receptor here comes from a woman in her 30s with Graves' hyperthyroidism.

In its sample, this clonotype was seen a few times. The J gene is TRBJ1-2, the V gene TRBV9; TRBD1 might be the D (5 bases). The CDR3 sequence is 14 residues long. The V gene lost 0 bases and the J gene lost 7 bases, with 13 bases spanning the gap. The germline gives CDR1 SGDLS, CDR2 YYNGEE. The CDR3 DNA reads TGTGCCAGCAGCGTAGAGGGGTGGGCGAGTGGCTACACCTTC. Its translation: CASSVEGWASGYTF.

The sample holds many counts of this clonotype. The chain carries TRBV12-3 or TRBV12-4 and TRBJ2-3; a weak D match, TRBD1 (6 bases). With 5 bases removed from V and 1 base from J, the gap between germline ends came to 10 bases. CDR3 length: 14 amino acids. Here the CDR3 DNA reads TGTGCCAGCAGTAGGGGGTCACGCACAGATACGCAGTATTTT. Translating it yields CASSRGSRTDTQYF.

The chain links TRBV6-2 or TRBV6-3 to TRBJ1-6, with 9 bases that match TRBD1. The germline gives CDR1 MNHEY, CDR2 SVGEGT. This CDR3 is 12 amino acids long. V lost 8 bases and J lost 10; bases outside the gene matches: 3. CDR3 loop: CASGTGWSPLHF. The CDR3 DNA sequence: TGTGCCAGCGGGACAGGGTGGTCACCCCTCCACTTT.

This clonotype was recorded at least ten times. V usage is TRBV24-1 and J usage is TRBJ2-1; 7 bases line up with TRBD2. Trimming cost V 6 bases and J 8 bases; bases outside gene matches: 12. CDR1 and CDR2 from the germline V gene are KGHDR and SFDVKD. This CDR3 has 15 residues. CDR3 bases: TGTGCCACCAGTCCTCGAGGGGTGGGGAGGGATGAGCAGTTCTTC. Its translation is CATSPRGVGRDEQFF.

The V gene is TRBV3-1, the J gene TRBJ2-1, with TRBD1 matching over 7 bases. The V gene's germline CDR1 is LGHDT and CDR2 YNNKEL (reference sequence). Losses at the gene ends were 2 bases for V and 4 bases for J; bases not matched to a gene: 8. The CDR3 extends over 16 amino acids. CDR3 protein: CASSQFMGQLYNEQFF. CDR3 sequence (DNA): TGTGCCAGCAGCCAATTTATGGGACAGCTGTACAATGAGCAGTTCTTC.

The chain recombines TRBV18 with TRBJ2-1; D is possibly TRBD1 or TRBD2 (5 bases each). CDR1 is KGHSH, CDR2 LQKENI, per germline. Trimming stripped 3 bases from V and 10 bases from J, with 10 bases between. The CDR3 consists of 12 residues. The CDR3 sequence is CASSPVGDEQFF. In nucleotides, the CDR3 is TGTGCCAGCTCACCCGTCGGGGACGAGCAGTTCTTC.

In this sample, this clonotype turned up many times. The CDR3 DNA follows: TGTGCCAGTAGTATAGATCGGGTGCTACCTTATAGCAATCAGCCCCAGCATTTT. Its translation: CASSIDRVLPYSNQPQHF. The chain couples TRBV19 to TRBJ1-5; no firm D call. Trimming took off 0 bases at V and 0 bases at J, with 15 bases between the two ends. Germline V lookup: CDR1 LNHDA, CDR2 SQIVND (reference sequence). The CDR3 consists of 18 residues.

CDR3: CSASRLAGLSDEQFF. The CDR3 region has the DNA TGCAGTGCTAGTCGACTAGCGGGTTTGAGCGATGAGCAGTTCTTC. The V gene is TRBV20-1, the J gene TRBJ2-1; 10 bases align to TRBD2. V gave up 3 bases and J gave up 8 bases; unmatched junction bases: 10. The germline gives CDR1 DFQATT, CDR2 SNEGSKA (reference sequence). The CDR3 is 15 residues long.

This clonotype was seen repeatedly, ten times or more. The chain is built from TRBV6-2 or TRBV6-3 and TRBJ1-5, with D maybe TRBD1 (5 bases). Germline assignment: CDR1 MNHEY and CDR2 SVGEGT. V was cut by 8 bases and J by 5 bases, with 10 bases left in between. CDR3 length equals 12 residues. The CDR3, as DNA: TGTGCCAGCGGGAGGGGTCATCAGCCCCAGCATTTT. Amino acids: CASGRGHQPQHF.

This chain uses TRBV4-3 with TRBJ2-1, with 10 bases identical to TRBD2. CDR1 is LGHNA and CDR2 is YSLEER in the germline V gene. V lost 0 bases to trimming and J lost 7 bases; unmatched junction nucleotides: 9. There are 17 residues in the CDR3. The chain's CDR3 is CASSQDPLAGVANEQFF. The DNA for the CDR3 is TGCGCCAGCAGCCAAGATCCCCTAGCGGGAGTCGCAAATGAGCAGTTCTTC.

V gene TRBV6-1 combines with J gene TRBJ2-2; 9 bases agree with TRBD2. Germline V gene sequence: CDR1 MNHNS, CDR2 SASEGT. V dropped 7 bases and J dropped 10; count of bases not matched to a gene: 7. The CDR3 totals 13 residues. The CDR3 region is CASTASGIVELFF. CDR3 in DNA: TGTGCCAGCACGGCTAGCGGGATCGTGGAGCTGTTTTTT.

This chain uses TRBV3-1 with TRBJ2-7, with TRBD2 identical over 10 bases. The V and J ends lost 0 bases and 4 bases, in that order; junction bases with no gene match: 3. CDR1 and CDR2 (germline): LGHDT, YNNKEL (reference sequence). The CDR3 extends over 15 amino acids. CDR3 loop: CASSQETSGTYEQYF. CDR3 in DNA: TGTGCCAGCAGCCAAGAAACTAGCGGGACGTACGAGCAGTACTTC.

This clonotype occurred many times. The chain carries TRBV6-1 and TRBJ2-3; 9 nucleotides line up with TRBD1. Trimming took 2 bases from V and 3 from J; bases not matched to a gene: 3. Germline CDR1 and CDR2: MNHNS and SASEGT. This CDR3 is 15 amino acids long. CDR3 in DNA: TGTGCCAGCAGTGAACAAGACAGGGGGACAGATACGCAGTATTTT. Amino acid sequence: CASSEQDRGTDTQYF.

The rearrangement links TRBV6-1 to TRBJ1-5, with 9 bases aligning to TRBD1. The CDR3 is made up of 17 amino acids. Germline CDR1 is MNHNS and CDR2 is SASEGT. Trimming cost V 10 bases and J 2 bases; bases outside gene matches: 15. This CDR3 reads CATSSGQGKYGNQPQHF. The CDR3, as DNA: TGTGCCACCTCATCTGGACAGGGGAAATATGGCAATCAGCCCCAGCATTTT.

This clonotype was seen only a few times. V and J are TRBV29-1 and TRBJ2-6; unclear D gene. Germline lookup yields CDR1 SQVTM and CDR2 ANQGSEA. The ends were cut back, 5 bases at V and 4 bases at J, with 6 bases in the middle. This CDR3 has 12 residues. The CDR3 DNA sequence: TGCAGCGTTTCCTCCGGGGCCAACGTCCTGACTTTC. As protein: CSVSSGANVLTF.

This clonotype was counted ten times or more. V and J are TRBV28 and TRBJ2-7; D possibly corresponds to TRBD2 (6 bases). V was pared by 5 bases and J by 2 bases, with 16 bases between. This CDR3 is built from 15 residues. In germline, CDR1 is MDHEN, CDR2 SYDVKM. The CDR3 loop reads CASSIGGVIAYEQYF. The CDR3 nucleotides are TGTGCCAGCAGTATAGGCGGGGTTATTGCCTACGAGCAGTACTTC.

The table lists this clonotype with a few counts. The chain is built from TRBV2 and TRBJ2-2, with D possibly being TRBD1 or TRBD2 (6 bases each). CDR3 length equals 14 residues. CDR1 and CDR2 from the germline V gene are SNHLY and FYNNEI. V was pared by 8 bases and J by 5 bases, with 15 bases between. CDR3 sequence (DNA): TGTGCCAGCGACAGGAACGGGGGAACCGGGGAGCTGTTTTTT. Encoded protein: CASDRNGGTGELFF.

This clonotype occurred a few times. This rearrangement joins TRBV2 to TRBJ1-6; TRBD1 aligns across 8 bases. Germline CDR1 SNHLY, CDR2 FYNNEI. CDR3 length: 12 residues. With V trimmed by 9 bases and J by 8 bases, 3 bases remained unmatched. This chain's CDR3 is CARKTGDSPLHF. CDR3 nucleotide sequence: TGTGCCAGGAAGACAGGGGATTCACCCCTCCACTTT.